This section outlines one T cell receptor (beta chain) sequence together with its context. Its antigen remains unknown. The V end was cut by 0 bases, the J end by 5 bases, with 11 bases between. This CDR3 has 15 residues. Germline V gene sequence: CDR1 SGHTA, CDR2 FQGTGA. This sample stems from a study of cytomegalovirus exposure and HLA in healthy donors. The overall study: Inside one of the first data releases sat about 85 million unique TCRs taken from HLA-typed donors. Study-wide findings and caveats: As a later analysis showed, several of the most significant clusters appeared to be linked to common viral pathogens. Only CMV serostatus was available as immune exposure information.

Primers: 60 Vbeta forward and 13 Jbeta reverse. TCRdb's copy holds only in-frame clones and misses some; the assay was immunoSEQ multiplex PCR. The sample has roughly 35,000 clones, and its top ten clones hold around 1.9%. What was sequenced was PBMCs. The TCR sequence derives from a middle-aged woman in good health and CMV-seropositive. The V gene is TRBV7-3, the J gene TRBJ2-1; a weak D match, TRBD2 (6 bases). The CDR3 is CASSLTSGPHNEQFF. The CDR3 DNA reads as TGTGCCAGCAGCTTAACCAGCGGGCCCCACAATGAGCAGTTCTTC.